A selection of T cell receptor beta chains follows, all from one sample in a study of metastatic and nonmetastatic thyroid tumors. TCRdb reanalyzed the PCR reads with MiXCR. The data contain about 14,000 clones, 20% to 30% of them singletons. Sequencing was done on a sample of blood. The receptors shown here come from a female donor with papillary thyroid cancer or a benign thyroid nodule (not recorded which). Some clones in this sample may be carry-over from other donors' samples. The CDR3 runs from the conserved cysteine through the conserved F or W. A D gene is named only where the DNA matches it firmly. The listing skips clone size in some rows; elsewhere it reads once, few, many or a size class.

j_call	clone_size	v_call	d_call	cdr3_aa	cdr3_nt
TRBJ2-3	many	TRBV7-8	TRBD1	CASSLVPGGADTQYF	TGTGCCAGCAGCTTGGTCCCAGGGGGCGCAGATACGCAGTATTTT
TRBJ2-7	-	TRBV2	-	CASSERAYEQYF	TGTGCCAGCTCCGAGAGGGCCTACGAGCAGTACTTC
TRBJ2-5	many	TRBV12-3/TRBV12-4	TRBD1	CASSLGRGRIAQETQYF	TGTGCCAGCAGTTTGGGCAGGGGGCGAATTGCCCAAGAGACCCAGTACTTC
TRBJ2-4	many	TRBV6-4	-	CASSDTPGDIQYF	TGTGCCAGCAGTGACACCCCCGGGGACATTCAGTACTTC
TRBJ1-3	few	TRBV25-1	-	CANRRAGNTIYF	TGTGCTAACCGCCGGGCAGGAAACACAATATATTTT
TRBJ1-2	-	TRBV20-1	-	CSARDRQGRSGYTF	TGCAGTGCTAGAGATCGGCAGGGGAGGTCTGGCTACACCTTC
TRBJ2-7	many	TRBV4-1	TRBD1	CASSSRTGRYEQYF	TGCGCCAGCAGCTCCCGGACAGGGCGCTACGAGCAGTACTTC
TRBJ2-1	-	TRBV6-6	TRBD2	CASSYQGTSGDPYNEQFF	TGTGCCAGCAGTTACCAGGGGACTAGCGGGGATCCATACAATGAGCAGTTCTTC
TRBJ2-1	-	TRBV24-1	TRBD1	CATSETPGQGVISPHNEQFF	TGTGCCACCAGTGAAACCCCGGGACAGGGTGTAATATCCCCCCACAATGAGCAGTTCTTC
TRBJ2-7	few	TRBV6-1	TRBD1	CASTMKGTGGYEQYF	TGTGCCAGCACCATGAAAGGGACAGGGGGCTACGAGCAGTACTTC
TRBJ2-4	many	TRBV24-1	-	CATSDLKDPRGNIQYF	TGTGCCACCAGTGATTTGAAAGACCCCCGGGGGAACATTCAGTACTTC
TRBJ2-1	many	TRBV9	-	CASSVEGRLGFDEQFF	TGTGCCAGCAGCGTAGAGGGTAGACTAGGTTTTGATGAGCAGTTCTTC
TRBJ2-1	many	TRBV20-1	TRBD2	CSATSGRAGYNEQFF	TGCAGTGCTACTAGCGGGAGGGCGGGTTACAATGAGCAGTTCTTC
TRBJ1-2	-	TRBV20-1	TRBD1	CSAREIDRGNYGYTF	TGCAGTGCTAGAGAAATAGACAGGGGGAACTATGGCTACACCTTC
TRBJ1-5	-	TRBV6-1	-	CASSLSGAIYPQHF	TGTGCCAGCAGTCTATCAGGGGCTATTTATCCCCAGCATTTT
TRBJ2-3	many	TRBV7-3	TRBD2	CASSLLAGGGTDTQYF	TGTGCCAGCAGCTTATTAGCGGGAGGCGGAACAGATACGCAGTATTTT
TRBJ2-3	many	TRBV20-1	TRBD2	CSARFFRRAGTDTQYF	TGCAGTGCAAGGTTTTTTCGGAGAGCGGGGACAGATACGCAGTATTTT
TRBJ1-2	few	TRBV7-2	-	CARRPAYGYTF	TGTGCCAGAAGACCAGCATATGGCTACACCTTC
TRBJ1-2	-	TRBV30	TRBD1	CAWRSTGGGYTF	TGTGCCTGGAGGTCCACAGGGGGGGGCTACACCTTC
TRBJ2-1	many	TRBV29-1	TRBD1	CSVGDRGSYNEQFF	TGCAGCGTTGGGGACAGGGGCTCCTACAATGAGCAGTTCTTC
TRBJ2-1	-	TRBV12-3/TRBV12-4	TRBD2	CASSQGLAGGHMNNEQFF	TGTGCCAGCAGTCAGGGACTAGCGGGAGGGCACATGAACAATGAGCAGTTCTTC
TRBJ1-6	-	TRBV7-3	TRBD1	CASSLGTGDSPLHF	TGTGCCAGCAGCCTAGGGACAGGTGATTCACCCCTCCACTTT
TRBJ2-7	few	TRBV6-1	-	CASTSDSALCYF	TGTGCCAGCACCTCGGACAGTGCCCTTTGTTACTTC
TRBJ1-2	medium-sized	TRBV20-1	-	CSARSDGYTF	TGCAGTGCTAGATCCGATGGCTACACCTTC
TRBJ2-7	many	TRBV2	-	CASRGRAGAPYSYEQYF	TGTGCCAGCAGGGGACGAGCAGGGGCTCCTTACTCCTACGAGCAGTACTTC
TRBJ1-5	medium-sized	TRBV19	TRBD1	CASRSTGLNQPQHF	TGTGCCAGTAGGTCGACAGGGTTGAATCAGCCCCAGCATTTT
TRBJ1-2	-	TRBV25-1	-	CASTNSPPAGNGYTF	TGTGCCAGCACCAACTCCCCACCGGCAGGGAACGGCTACACCTTC
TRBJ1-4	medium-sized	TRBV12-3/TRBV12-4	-	CASSLTALNEKLFF	TGTGCCAGCAGTTTGACAGCCCTAAATGAAAAACTGTTTTTT
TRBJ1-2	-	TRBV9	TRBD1	CASSVAGTGGTIAF	TGTGCCAGCAGCGTAGCAGGGACAGGGGGGACTATAGCCTTC
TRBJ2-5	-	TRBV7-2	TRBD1	CASSLWDSRREETQYF	TGTGCCAGCAGCTTATGGGACAGTAGGCGGGAAGAGACCCAGTACTTC
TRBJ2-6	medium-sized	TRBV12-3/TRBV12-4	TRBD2	CASSLVTSGTGANVLTF	TGTGCCAGCAGTTTAGTCACTAGCGGGACTGGGGCCAACGTCCTGACTTTC
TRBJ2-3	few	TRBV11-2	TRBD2	CASGLTSGSTDTQYF	TGTGCCAGCGGCCTTACTAGCGGAAGCACAGATACGCAGTATTTT
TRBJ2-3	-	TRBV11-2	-	CASSLWDGKADIQYF	TGTGCCAGCAGCTTATGGGACGGGAAGGCAGATATTCAGTATTTT
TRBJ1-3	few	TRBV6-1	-	CASSWTDSSGNTIYF	TGTGCCAGCAGTTGGACAGATTCCTCTGGAAACACCATATATTTT
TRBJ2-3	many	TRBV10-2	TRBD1	CASSKDRESDTQYF	TGCGCCAGCAGTAAGGACAGGGAGTCAGATACGCAGTATTTT
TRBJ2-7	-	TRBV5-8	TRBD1	CASSAGTGFGEHHF	TGTGCCAGCAGCGCCGGGACAGGGTTTGGGGAGCATCACTTC
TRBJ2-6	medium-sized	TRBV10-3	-	CAISESWGTGANVLTF	TGTGCCATCAGTGAGTCTTGGGGCACTGGGGCCAACGTCCTGACTTTC
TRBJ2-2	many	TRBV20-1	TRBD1	CSARDTRQGGIGELFF	TGCAGTGCTAGAGACACCCGACAGGGGGGGATAGGGGAGCTGTTTTTT
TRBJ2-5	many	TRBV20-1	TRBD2	CSARVTSGHQETQYF	TGCAGTGCTAGAGTGACTAGCGGACACCAAGAGACCCAGTACTTC
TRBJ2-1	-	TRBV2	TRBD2	CASPLAGGYNEQFF	TGTGCCAGCCCACTAGCGGGAGGGTACAATGAGCAGTTCTTC
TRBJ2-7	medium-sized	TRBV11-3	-	CASSWSRGRSYEQYF	TGTGCCAGCAGCTGGTCGAGGGGCCGATCCTACGAGCAGTACTTC
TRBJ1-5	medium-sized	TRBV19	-	CASSIDDWQVRPQHF	TGTGCCAGTAGTATAGACGACTGGCAAGTGCGACCCCAGCATTTT
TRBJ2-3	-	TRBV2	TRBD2	CASSDGVSGGPTDTQYF	TGTGCCAGCAGTGATGGAGTATCGGGGGGTCCCACAGATACGCAGTATTTT
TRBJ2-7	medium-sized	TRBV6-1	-	CASMEANEQYF	TGTGCCAGCATGGAGGCCAACGAGCAGTACTTC
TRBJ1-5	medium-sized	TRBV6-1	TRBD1	CASSRTGVSNQPQHF	TGTGCCAGCAGTCGGACAGGGGTGAGCAATCAGCCCCAGCATTTT
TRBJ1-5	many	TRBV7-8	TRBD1	CASSRGQGTSNQPQHF	TGTGCCAGCAGCCGGGGACAGGGGACGAGCAATCAGCCCCAGCATTTT
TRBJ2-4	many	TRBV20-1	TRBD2	CSAREWTSGLELAKNIQYF	TGCAGTGCTAGAGAGTGGACTAGCGGGCTAGAACTAGCCAAAAACATTCAGTACTTC
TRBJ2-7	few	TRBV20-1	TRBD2	CSASRGGVGLGEQYF	TGCAGTGCTAGCCGCGGGGGGGTAGGGCTCGGGGAGCAGTACTTC
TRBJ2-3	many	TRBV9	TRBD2	CASSVVSGSGSTDTQYF	TGTGCCAGCAGCGTAGTAAGTGGAAGCGGGAGTACAGATACGCAGTATTTT
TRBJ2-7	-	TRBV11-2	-	CASSLGAGSYYEQYF	TGTGCCAGCAGCTTAGGGGCCGGGTCATACTACGAGCAGTACTTC
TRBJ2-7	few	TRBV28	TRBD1	CASRRSGQYEQYF	TGTGCCAGCAGACGATCGGGACAGTACGAGCAGTACTTC
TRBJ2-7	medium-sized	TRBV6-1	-	CASIRTPEGYGEQYF	TGTGCCAGCATTCGAACCCCCGAGGGTTACGGCGAGCAGTACTTC